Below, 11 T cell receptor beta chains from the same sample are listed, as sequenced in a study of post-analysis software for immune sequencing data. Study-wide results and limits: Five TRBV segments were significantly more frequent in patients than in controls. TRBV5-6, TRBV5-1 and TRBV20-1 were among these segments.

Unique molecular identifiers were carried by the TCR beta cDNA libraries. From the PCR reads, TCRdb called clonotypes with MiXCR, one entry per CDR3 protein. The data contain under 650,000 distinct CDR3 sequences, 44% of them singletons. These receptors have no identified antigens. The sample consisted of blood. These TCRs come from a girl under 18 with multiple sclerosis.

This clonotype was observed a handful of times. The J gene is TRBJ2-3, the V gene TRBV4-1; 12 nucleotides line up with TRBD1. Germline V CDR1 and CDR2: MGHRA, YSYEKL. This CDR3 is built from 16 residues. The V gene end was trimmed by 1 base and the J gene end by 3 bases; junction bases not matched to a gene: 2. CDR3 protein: CASSQAGQGATDTQYF. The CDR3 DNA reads TGCGCCAGCAGCCAAGCGGGACAGGGGGCTACAGATACGCAGTATTTT.

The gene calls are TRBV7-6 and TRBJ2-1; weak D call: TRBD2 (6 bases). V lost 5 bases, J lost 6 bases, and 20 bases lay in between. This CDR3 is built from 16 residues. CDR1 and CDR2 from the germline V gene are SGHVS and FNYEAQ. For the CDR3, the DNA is TGTGCCAGCAGCCCCGGCCGACTAGTTCGTCGCAATGAGCAGTTCTTC. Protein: CASSPGRLVRRNEQFF.

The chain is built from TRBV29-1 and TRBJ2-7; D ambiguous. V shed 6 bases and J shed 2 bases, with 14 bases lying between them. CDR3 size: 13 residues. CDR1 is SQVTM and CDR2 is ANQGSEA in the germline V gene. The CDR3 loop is CSVRLGSPYEQYF. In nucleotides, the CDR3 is TGCAGCGTCCGACTGGGGTCCCCCTACGAGCAGTACTTC.

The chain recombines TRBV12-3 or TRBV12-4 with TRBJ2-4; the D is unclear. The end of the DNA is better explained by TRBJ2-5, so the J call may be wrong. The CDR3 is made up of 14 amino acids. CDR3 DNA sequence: TGTGCCAGCAGTTCCCCTTCGGATGAAGAGACCCAGTACTTC. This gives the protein CASSSPSDEETQYF.

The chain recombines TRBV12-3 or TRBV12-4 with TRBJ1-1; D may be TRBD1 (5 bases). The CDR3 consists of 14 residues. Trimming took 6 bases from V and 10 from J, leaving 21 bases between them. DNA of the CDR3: TGTGCCAGCAGACCCGTCTCGGGACGGGTGAGAGCTTTCTTT. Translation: CASRPVSGRVRAFF.

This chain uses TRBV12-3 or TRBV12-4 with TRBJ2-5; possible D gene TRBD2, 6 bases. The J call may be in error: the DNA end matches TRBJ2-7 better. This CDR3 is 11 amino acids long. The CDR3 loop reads CASRLGGEQYF. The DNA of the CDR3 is TGTGCCAGCCGTCTGGGGGGCGAGCAGTACTTC.

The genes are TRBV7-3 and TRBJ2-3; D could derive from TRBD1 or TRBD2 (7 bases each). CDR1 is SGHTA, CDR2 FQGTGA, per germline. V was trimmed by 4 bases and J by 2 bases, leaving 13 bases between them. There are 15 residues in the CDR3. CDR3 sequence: CASSSQGGYTDTQYF. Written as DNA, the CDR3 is TGTGCCAGCAGCTCGCAGGGGGGGTACACAGATACGCAGTATTTT.

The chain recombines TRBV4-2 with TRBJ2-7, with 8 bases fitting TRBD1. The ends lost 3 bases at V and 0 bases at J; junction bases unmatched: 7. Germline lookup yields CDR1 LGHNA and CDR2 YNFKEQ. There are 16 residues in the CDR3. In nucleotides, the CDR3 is TGTGCCAGCAGCCAGGACACAGGGGGAGGCTCCTACGAGCAGTACTTC. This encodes CASSQDTGGGSYEQYF.

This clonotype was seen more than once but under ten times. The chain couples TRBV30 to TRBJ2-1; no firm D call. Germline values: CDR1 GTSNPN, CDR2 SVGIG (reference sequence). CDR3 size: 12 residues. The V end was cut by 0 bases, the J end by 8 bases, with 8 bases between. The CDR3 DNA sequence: TGTGCCTGGAGTGTACGCGGCGATGAGCAGTTCTTC. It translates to CAWSVRGDEQFF.

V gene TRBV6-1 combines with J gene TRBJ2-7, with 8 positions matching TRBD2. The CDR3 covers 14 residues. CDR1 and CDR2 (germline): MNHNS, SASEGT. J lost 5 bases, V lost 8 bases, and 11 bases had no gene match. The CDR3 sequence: CASSTRGGKDEQYF. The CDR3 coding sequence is TGTGCCAGCTCCACCCGGGGGGGCAAGGACGAGCAGTACTTC.

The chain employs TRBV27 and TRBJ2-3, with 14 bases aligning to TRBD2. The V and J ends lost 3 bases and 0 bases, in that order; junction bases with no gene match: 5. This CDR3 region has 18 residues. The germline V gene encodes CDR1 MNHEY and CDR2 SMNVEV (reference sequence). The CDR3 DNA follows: TGTGCCAGCAGTTTGACTAGCGGGGGGGCCGAGAGCACAGATACGCAGTATTTT. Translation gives CASSLTSGGAESTDTQYF.